Listed below are T cell receptor beta chains from one sample, sequenced in a study of regulatory T cells in long-lasting Graves disease. A single record per CDR3 protein comes from TCRdb applying MiXCR to the multiplex PCR reads. The sample records about 530,000 distinct CDR3 sequences, about 16% being singletons. Another study also made use of these data, one on T cells in Graves' hyperthyroidism and ophthalmopathy.

This specimen was peripheral blood mononuclear cells (PBMCs), taken at new diagnosis, from a patient treated with antithyroid drugs. The receptors derive from a middle-aged woman with Graves disease. Both conserved end residues are part of each CDR3. D genes are given only for firm matches. Size tells how often a clone was seen (once, few, many) or the class of an expanded clone, and some rows leave it out.

TRBV20-1	many	14	TRBD1	TRBJ2-1	TGCAGTGCTAGAGACGGGACAGGGTCGGGGGAGCAGTTCTTC	CSARDGTGSGEQFF
TRBV9	many	15	.	TRBJ2-1	TGTGCCAGCAGCGCTAGCCCTGCACCCTACAATGAGCAGTTCTTC	CASSASPAPYNEQFF
TRBV2	.	15	.	TRBJ2-1	TGTGCCAGCAACCCTGTTGAGACAGGATACAATGAGCAGTTCTTC	CASNPVETGYNEQFF
TRBV14	.	12	.	TRBJ2-1	TGTGCCAGCAGCCAAGAACGAGGCGAGCAGTTCTTC	CASSQERGEQFF
TRBV3-1	.	15	TRBD1	TRBJ1-3	TGTGCCAGCAGCCAACAGACAGGGTCCGGAAACACCATATATTTT	CASSQQTGSGNTIYF
TRBV14	.	16	TRBD1	TRBJ1-2	TGTGCCAGCAGCCAAGGATGGGGGACAGGGGAGTATGGCTACACCTTC	CASSQGWGTGEYGYTF
TRBV18	many	13	.	TRBJ1-5	TGTGCCAGCTCACCACCCGGCGGTCAGCCCCAGCATTTT	CASSPPGGQPQHF
TRBV5-1	few	16	.	TRBJ2-3	TGCGCCAGCAGCTTGGCCAGGGTAGGAGGCACAGATACGCAGTATTTT	CASSLARVGGTDTQYF
TRBV2	many	16	TRBD2	TRBJ2-3	TGTGCCAGCAGGCTAGGACTAGCGCGGGGCACAGATACGCAGTATTTT	CASRLGLARGTDTQYF
TRBV18	.	14	TRBD1	TRBJ2-1	TGTGCCAGCTCACCTGACAGGGAGATGAGTGAGCAGTTCTTC	CASSPDREMSEQFF
TRBV5-1	many	16	.	TRBJ2-7	TGCGCCAGCAGCTTGGGCGCGATAAGGAGCTCCTACGAGCAGTACTTC	CASSLGAIRSSYEQYF
TRBV5-1	many	14	.	TRBJ2-3	TGTGCCAGCAGCTTCGGGATCATCACAGATACGCAGTATTTT	CASSFGIITDTQYF
TRBV7-9	few	16	.	TRBJ2-4	TGTGCCAGCAGCTCCAGTCAGCCGCTAGCCAAAAACATTCAGTACTTC	CASSSSQPLAKNIQYF
TRBV12-3/TRBV12-4	.	12	TRBD1	TRBJ2-1	TGTGCCAGCAGTCCTGACAGGGATGAGCAGTTCTTC	CASSPDRDEQFF
TRBV6-1	.	13	.	TRBJ1-2	TGTGCCAGCAGTAAGACCCGATCGGATGGCTACACCTTC	CASSKTRSDGYTF
TRBV6-1	many	14	TRBD1	TRBJ1-1	TGTGCCAGCAAACTAGGGGGCCCGAACACTGAAGCTTTCTTT	CASKLGGPNTEAFF
TRBV2	many	12	.	TRBJ1-1	TGTGCTCGGACACGGATGAACACTGAAGCTTTCTTT	CARTRMNTEAFF
TRBV11-1	many	13	.	TRBJ1-1	TGTGCCAGCAGCTTAGACAGGGACCCTGAAGCTTTCTTT	CASSLDRDPEAFF
TRBV10-3	few	14	TRBD2	TRBJ2-2	TGTGCCATCAGTCCTAGCGGGGACACCGGGGAGCTGTTTTTT	CAISPSGDTGELFF
TRBV19	few	15	.	TRBJ2-1	TGTGCCAGTAGTATAGTGGGGGAAGCCTACAATGAGCAGTTCTTC	CASSIVGEAYNEQFF
TRBV7-9	many	16	.	TRBJ1-1	TGTGCCAGCAGCTTAGGAAGTGGAGGGAGGAACACTGAAGCTTTCTTT	CASSLGSGGRNTEAFF
TRBV19	few	13	.	TRBJ2-2	TGTGCCAGTAGTGTTTTCAACACCGGGGAGCTGTTTTTT	CASSVFNTGELFF
TRBV7-9	.	12	.	TRBJ2-3	TGTGCCAGCAGCTTATTTGGAGATACGCAGTATTTT	CASSLFGDTQYF
TRBV10-3	.	12	TRBD1	TRBJ1-3	TGTGCCACCTACGACAGGGGAGACACCATATATTTT	CATYDRGDTIYF
TRBV7-9	few	14	TRBD1	TRBJ1-2	TGTGCCAGCAGCTTAGACATAGGGGGCCATGGCTACACCTTC	CASSLDIGGHGYTF
TRBV6-2/TRBV6-3	many	11	.	TRBJ2-5	TGTGCCAGCAGTTACCTTGAGACCCAGTACTTC	CASSYLETQYF
TRBV5-1	many	12	.	TRBJ2-5	TGCGCCTCCCCCCGTACTGAAGAGACCCAGTACTTC	CASPRTEETQYF
TRBV12-3/TRBV12-4	few	15	TRBD1	TRBJ1-1	TGTGCCAGCAGTCCCCGGGGACAGGGTTTCCCTGAAGCTTCCTTT	CASSPRGQGFPEASF
TRBV20-1	many	13	.	TRBJ2-1	TGCAGTGCTCCACGTGGGAGCGGCAATGAGCAGTTCTTC	CSAPRGSGNEQFF
TRBV12-3/TRBV12-4	few	15	.	TRBJ1-4	TGTGCCAGCAGTTCAAGTGGCCTGTCAAGTGAAAAACTGTTTTTT	CASSSSGLSSEKLFF
TRBV15	.	13	.	TRBJ1-2	TGTGCCACCAGCAGAGGGGCGGCGGATGGCTACACCTTC	CATSRGAADGYTF
TRBV4-1	.	17	TRBD1	TRBJ2-7	TGCGCCAGCAGCCGCTATTTGAGAGGACAGGGCTCCTACGAGCAGTACTTC	CASSRYLRGQGSYEQYF
TRBV7-2	few	14	TRBD2	TRBJ2-5	TGTGCCAGCACCTCCGGACTAGCTTTAGGGGCCCAGTACTTC	CASTSGLALGAQYF
TRBV7-3	.	17	.	TRBJ2-7	TGTGCCACCACCTTCCGACCGCCCTGCTCGGGCTCCTACGAGCAGTACTTC	CATTFRPPCSGSYEQYF
TRBV5-1	.	18	.	TRBJ1-5	TGCGCCAGCGGTAGGTTGAACCGGGACCGAAGGTCCAATCAGCCCCAGCATTTT	CASGRLNRDRRSNQPQHF
TRBV5-1	.	14	TRBD1	TRBJ1-6	TGCGCCAGCAGCCCACGACAGGGAAGTTCACCCCTCCACTTT	CASSPRQGSSPLHF
TRBV10-1	.	13	TRBD1	TRBJ1-1	TGCGCCGGCAGTTCCGACAGGGACACTGAAGCTTTCTTT	CAGSSDRDTEAFF
TRBV5-1	once	15	.	TRBJ1-1	TGTGTCAGCAGCTTGTGGTTTTATGGTTCCACGGAAGCTTTCTTT	CVSSLWFYGSTEAFF
TRBV6-1	.	16	.	TRBJ1-2	TGTGCCAGCAGTCCCTTCGTGGGGAAACGGGACTATGGCTACACCTTC	CASSPFVGKRDYGYTF
TRBV4-1	.	16	TRBD2	TRBJ2-7	TGCGCCAGCAGCCAAACGACTAGCGGGGGCTCATACGAGCAGTACTTC	CASSQTTSGGSYEQYF
TRBV7-8	.	17	TRBD2	TRBJ2-1	TGTGCCAGCAGTCCTGGACTAGCGGGGGGCTTGGTGAATGAGCAGTTCTTC	CASSPGLAGGLVNEQFF
TRBV6-1	many	13	TRBD1	TRBJ1-2	TGTGCCAGCAGGCTAGACAGGGGAGATGGCTACACCTTC	CASRLDRGDGYTF
TRBV29-1	.	12	.	TRBJ1-2	TGCAGCGTTACAGGGTTAGTCTATGGCTACACCTTC	CSVTGLVYGYTF
TRBV20-1	many	13	TRBD2	TRBJ2-1	TGCAGTGCTCCTAGCGGGGATTACAATGAGCAGTTCTTC	CSAPSGDYNEQFF
TRBV3-1	.	16	TRBD2	TRBJ2-1	TGTGCCAGCAGCCAAGAAACTAGCGGGGGAACGAATGAGCAGTTCTTC	CASSQETSGGTNEQFF